Each of the 28 T cell receptor beta chains below was sequenced from the same sample in a study of human T cells and chemical hapten exposure. The time point is: patch test 2, 6 weeks after DPC sensitization. Specified treatment: therapeutic diphenylcyclopropenone sensitization with weekly scalp DPC. TCRdb fed the RACE reads into MiXCR, producing one record per CDR3 protein. The sample includes 69,000 or so distinct CDR3 sequences, about 9.4% of them seen just once. The material was whole blood, obtained in connection with sensitization to the hapten diphenylcyclopropenone (DPC). Receptor source: a woman between 45 and 65 years old with alopecia areata. Some clones in this sample may be carry-over from other donors' samples.

This clonotype was picked up a small number of times. The chain couples TRBV18 to TRBJ2-1, with 8 positions matching TRBD1. The CDR3 covers 16 residues. The J segment lost 0 bases and the V segment lost 6 bases, leaving 7 bases of the junction unmatched. Germline CDR1 reads KGHSH; CDR2 reads LQKENI. In nucleotides, the CDR3 is TGTGCCAGCTCGGGACAGGCCCAGAGCTCCTACAATGAGCAGTTCTTC. Protein: CASSGQAQSSYNEQFF.

This clonotype was seen repeatedly, ten times or more. V and J are TRBV11-2 and TRBJ1-1; D not certain. Germline loops: CDR1 SGHAT, CDR2 FQNNGV. V shed 2 bases and J shed 0 bases, with 7 bases lying between them. The CDR3 runs 14 residues. CDR3 DNA sequence: TGTGCCAGCAGCTTAAACATTTTGAACACTGAAGCTTTCTTT. Protein sequence: CASSLNILNTEAFF.

This clonotype occurred many times. This chain links TRBV5-1 with TRBJ2-5; 13 nucleotides line up with TRBD2. The J segment lost 5 bases and the V segment lost 4 bases, leaving 8 bases of the junction unmatched. Germline V CDR1 and CDR2: SGHRS, YFSETQ. The CDR3 consists of 16 residues. CDR3 amino acids: CASSPHGLAGVETQYF. CDR3 nucleotides: TGCGCCAGCAGCCCGCACGGACTAGCGGGAGTGGAGACCCAGTACTTC.

The sample holds many counts of this clonotype. The CDR3 sequence is CSVRPSGLSPYNEQFF. The CDR3 coding sequence is TGCAGCGTTCGACCCTCGGGACTCAGCCCTTACAATGAGCAGTTCTTC. The chain carries TRBV29-1 and TRBJ2-1; tentative D call: TRBD2 (6 bases). Trimming took off 5 bases at V and 4 bases at J, with 21 bases between the two ends. This CDR3 region has 16 residues. Germline-derived CDR1 and CDR2 are SQVTM and ANQGSEA.

This clonotype occurred a few times. The V and J genes are TRBV7-6 and TRBJ1-6; D unclear. The V gene's germline CDR1 is SGHVS and CDR2 FNYEAQ. V was pared by 2 bases and J by 8 bases, with 10 bases between. CDR3 length: 14 amino acids. The CDR3 bases are TGTGCCAGCAGCTTAACTGGGTCGGATTCACCCCTCCACTTT. Its translation: CASSLTGSDSPLHF.

This clonotype was detected ten times or more. The chain is built from TRBV11-2 and TRBJ1-1, with D unresolved. The germline gives CDR1 SGHAT, CDR2 FQNNGV. The V and J ends lost 2 bases and 1 base respectively, with 11 bases between them. The CDR3 length is 15 residues. CDR3 region: CASSLSQAQNTEAFF. The CDR3, as DNA: TGTGCCAGCAGCTTAAGTCAGGCCCAGAACACTGAAGCTTTCTTT.

This clonotype was observed at least ten times. This chain uses TRBV12-3 or TRBV12-4 with TRBJ1-1, with a tentative D call TRBD1 (5 bases). V lost 6 bases to trimming and J lost 4 bases, with 12 bases between them. CDR3 length equals 13 residues. CDR3 DNA: TGTGCCAGCAGACTCGGACATGCCACTGAAGCTTTCTTT. Translation gives CASRLGHATEAFF.

V and J are TRBV7-2 and TRBJ2-1, with 7 bases matching TRBD2. Germline CDR1 SGHTA, CDR2 FQGNSA. The CDR3 is 15 residues long. With V trimmed by 1 base and J by 8 bases, 8 bases remained unmatched. CDR3 residues: CASSLGVGGGDEQFF. CDR3 in DNA: TGTGCCAGCAGCTTAGGAGTCGGCGGGGGTGATGAGCAGTTCTTC.

The sample holds many counts of this clonotype. The V call is TRBV7-2, the J call TRBJ2-2, with 8 bases aligning to TRBD1. V dropped 5 bases and J dropped 7; count of bases not matched to a gene: 12. CDR1 is SGHTA and CDR2 is FQGNSA in the germline V gene. There are 16 residues in the CDR3. The CDR3 region is CASSNVATGVGGELFF. CDR3 coding DNA: TGTGCCAGCAGCAATGTTGCGACAGGGGTCGGCGGGGAGCTGTTTTTT. Full variable domain (outside the CDR3, taken from reference TRBV7-2 and TRBJ2-2): GAGVSQSPSNKVTEKGKDVELRCDPISGHTALYWYRQSLGQGLEFLIYFQGNSAPDKSGLPSDRFSAERTGGSVSTLTIQRTQQEDSAVYLCASSNVATGVGGELFFGEGSRLTVL.

This clonotype has at least ten counts. The chain is built from TRBV7-2 and TRBJ2-1, with D possibly matching TRBD2 (6 bases). The CDR3 is 16 amino acids. V dropped 5 bases and J dropped 7 bases, with 21 bases sitting between them. Germline lookup yields CDR1 SGHTA and CDR2 FQGNSA. CDR3 nucleotides: TGTGCCAGCAGCCCGGTCCCGGGACTCCCATTTAATGAGCAGTTCTTC. It codes for CASSPVPGLPFNEQFF.

CDR3 residues: CASSYDLNYGYTF. The CDR3, as DNA: TGTGCCAGCAGTTACGACCTTAACTATGGCTACACCTTC. J is TRBJ1-2 and V is TRBV6-5; the D is unclear. This CDR3 region has 13 residues. V was clipped by 2 bases and J by 1 base, with 5 bases between them. Germline V CDR1 and CDR2: MNHEY, SVGAGI.

This clonotype was recorded a few times. V usage is TRBV19 and J usage is TRBJ1-1; possibly TRBD1 for D (5 bases). The CDR3 runs to 14 residues. V was shortened by 5 bases and J by 1 base, with 11 bases between the two germline ends. Germline V gene data show CDR1 as LNHDA and CDR2 as SQIVND (reference sequence). The CDR3 DNA is TGTGCCAGTAGTCCGGGGCCGACGAACACTGAAGCTTTCTTT. Encoded protein: CASSPGPTNTEAFF.

This clonotype showed up many times. The genes are TRBV12-3 or TRBV12-4 and TRBJ2-6; 8 nucleotides match TRBD1. The CDR3 has 16 residues. J gave up 1 base and V 3 bases, and 2 bases lay outside the gene matches. The CDR3 bases are TGTGCCAGCAGTTTCCACAGGGGGTCTGGGGCCAACGTCCTGACTTTC. Amino acids: CASSFHRGSGANVLTF.

The chain is built from TRBV29-1 and TRBJ1-5; TRBD1 matches 7 bases. Trimming took 5 bases from V and 5 from J; bases not matched to a gene: 3. CDR3 length: 12 amino acids. The germline V gene encodes CDR1 SQVTM and CDR2 ANQGSEA. The CDR3: CSVRQGDQPQHF. DNA for the CDR3: TGCAGCGTTCGACAGGGTGATCAGCCCCAGCATTTT.

This clonotype was found many times. The CDR3: CASSGTLNTGELFF. In DNA form, the CDR3 reads TGTGCCAGCAGCGGGACTCTGAACACCGGGGAGCTGTTTTTT. The rearrangement uses TRBV11-2 and TRBJ2-2; TRBD2 is a possible D gene (6 bases). V shed 5 bases and J shed 1 base, with 8 bases lying between them. The CDR3 runs to 14 residues. Germline CDR1 is SGHAT and CDR2 is FQNNGV.

This clonotype was recorded at least ten times. The V gene is TRBV18, the J gene TRBJ1-3; TRBD1 aligns across 9 bases. V lost 1 base to trimming and J lost 3 bases; unmatched junction nucleotides: 4. Germline loops: CDR1 KGHSH, CDR2 LQKENI. The CDR3 has 16 residues. CDR3 region: CASSPRTGAIGNTIYF. In nucleotides, the CDR3 is TGTGCCAGCTCACCACGGACAGGGGCGATTGGAAACACCATATATTTT.

The chain recombines TRBV9 with TRBJ1-6; unclear D gene. The CDR3 is 14 residues long. V shed 0 bases and J shed 7 bases, with 8 bases lying between them. Germline V CDR1 and CDR2: SGDLS, YYNGEE. CDR3 nucleotides: TGTGCCAGCAGCGTAGGGCAGGACAATTCACCCCTCCACTTT. Its protein is CASSVGQDNSPLHF.

This clonotype was observed many times. This chain uses TRBV30 with TRBJ2-5; the match to TRBD2 covers 11 bases. Per germline, CDR1 GTSNPN and CDR2 SVGIG (reference sequence). The CDR3 has 15 residues. Losses at the gene ends were 3 bases for V and 1 base for J; bases not matched to a gene: 4. CDR3 in DNA: TGTGCCTGGAGCTCCGGGACTAGCGGCCAAGAGACCCAGTACTTC. Its protein product is CAWSSGTSGQETQYF.

The chain links TRBV11-1 to TRBJ2-7; 7 positions match TRBD1. CDR3 length: 13 residues. With V trimmed by 5 bases and J by 6 bases, 7 bases remained unmatched. Germline loops: CDR1 SGHAT, CDR2 FQDESV (reference sequence). The CDR3: CASSADRFREQYF. The CDR3 DNA follows: TGTGCCAGCAGCGCGGACAGGTTTCGCGAGCAGTACTTC.

This clonotype was seen at least ten times. CDR3 residues: CASSYGHSTEAFF. CDR3 DNA: TGTGCCAGCAGTTACGGACACAGCACTGAAGCTTTCTTT. The chain combines TRBV12-3 or TRBV12-4 with TRBJ1-1, with D possibly TRBD1 on 5 matching bases. Trimming removed 4 bases from V and 4 bases from J, with 10 bases in between. The CDR3 has 13 amino acids.

The sample holds many counts of this clonotype. J is TRBJ1-1 and V is TRBV30, with D hard to call. The CDR3 length is 13 residues. V dropped 3 bases and J dropped 4 bases, with 12 bases sitting between them. The V gene's germline CDR1 is GTSNPN and CDR2 SVGIG (reference sequence). The CDR3 DNA sequence: TGTGCCTGGAGGGTGGTCCTGACCACTGAAGCTTTCTTT. Translated, it gives CAWRVVLTTEAFF.

This clonotype was recorded at least ten times. The rearrangement joins TRBV3-1 to TRBJ2-6; a possible D gene is TRBD1 (6 bases). V lost 0 bases and J lost 2, with 8 bases in between. This CDR3 has 16 amino acids. Germline values: CDR1 LGHDT, CDR2 YNNKEL (reference sequence). For the CDR3, the DNA is TGTGCCAGCAGCCAAGAACAGGGTACTGGGGCCAACGTCCTGACTTTC. Translating gives CASSQEQGTGANVLTF.

This clonotype was recorded a few times. The rearrangement links TRBV5-1 to TRBJ1-1; D might be TRBD1 (6 bases). Per germline, CDR1 SGHRS and CDR2 YFSETQ. V gave up 1 base and J gave up 6 bases, with 22 bases separating them. There are 17 residues in the CDR3. CDR3 sequence reads: CASSLRTALEGSPEAFF. The CDR3 nucleotides are TGCGCCAGCAGCTTGCGGACAGCCCTTGAAGGGAGTCCTGAAGCTTTCTTT. Filled out from reference TRBV5-1 and TRBJ1-1, the complete variable domain reads KAGVTQTPRYLIKTRGQQVTLSCSPISGHRSVSWYQQTPGQGLQFLFEYFSETQRNKGNFPGRFSGRQFSNSRSEMNVSTLELGDSALYLCASSLRTALEGSPEAFFGQGTRLTVV.

The sample holds a few counts of this clonotype. The chain couples TRBV5-1 to TRBJ2-2; D uncertain. The CDR3 loop spans 15 amino acids. Per the germline V gene, CDR1 is SGHRS and CDR2 is YFSETQ. The V end lost 0 bases, the J end lost 1 base, and 7 bases lay between the germline ends. CDR3 sequence (DNA): TGCGCCAGCAGCTTGGCGGTACAGAACACCGGGGAGCTGTTTTTT. Protein: CASSLAVQNTGELFF.

This clonotype was counted only a few times. Here the CDR3 reads CSVKTSPGELFF. CDR3 DNA: TGCAGCGTTAAGACTAGTCCCGGGGAGCTGTTTTTT. This rearrangement joins TRBV29-1 to TRBJ2-2; D perhaps matches TRBD2 (6 bases). From germline, CDR1 is SQVTM and CDR2 ANQGSEA. The CDR3 has 12 residues. Trimming removed 5 bases at V and 6 bases at J, with 10 bases between.

The V call is TRBV20-1, the J call TRBJ2-7, with 11 positions matching TRBD2. There are 15 residues in the CDR3. The ends lost 0 bases at V and 6 bases at J; junction bases unmatched: 7. Germline CDR1 reads DFQATT; CDR2 reads SNEGSKA (reference sequence). The chain's CDR3 is CSARDLVSGRGEQYF. Written as DNA, the CDR3 is TGCAGTGCTAGAGATTTGGTTAGCGGGAGGGGCGAGCAGTACTTC.

The chain uses TRBV28 and TRBJ2-7; the match to TRBD2 covers 10 bases. This CDR3 is 16 amino acids long. The V and J ends lost 2 bases and 1 base, in that order; junction bases with no gene match: 5. Germline lookup yields CDR1 MDHEN and CDR2 SYDVKM. The CDR3: CASSLLAGAASYEQYF. CDR3 DNA sequence: TGTGCCAGCAGTTTACTAGCGGGAGCGGCTTCCTACGAGCAGTACTTC.

This clonotype was seen ten or more times. This rearrangement joins TRBV29-1 to TRBJ1-2; possibly TRBD1 for D (6 bases). V was trimmed by 4 bases and J by 5 bases, leaving 8 bases between them. Looked up from germline, CDR1 is SQVTM and CDR2 is ANQGSEA. The CDR3 sequence is 11 residues long. CDR3 nucleotide sequence: TGCAGCGTTGGGGGGGCGTATGGCTACACCTTC. Protein: CSVGGAYGYTF.